This T cell receptor beta chain was recovered during a study of low-dose radiotherapy and immunotherapy resistance in tumors. Study-level background: The drug cyclophosphamide was given into a vein at 200 mg/m2 every two weeks, one day before radiation and immunotherapy.

This clonotype came up many times. Time point: before trial treatment. The therapy administered to donors comprised nivolumab, ipilimumab, aspirin, low-dose cyclophosphamide and low-dose radiotherapy. Covering alpha and beta chains, TRAV- and TRBV-specific primers were used for the first-strand cDNA. TCRs were amplified for 15 to 20 PCR cycles with a constant-region primer and V-primer adapter. In vitro transcription amplified isolated mRNA. From the reads, TCRdb called clonotypes with MiXCR, one entry per CDR3 protein. The data hold some 88,000 distinct CDR3 sequences, with 9.4% observed a single time. The CDR3 length is 13 residues. V shed 1 base and J shed 2 bases, with 9 bases lying between them. The V gene's germline CDR1 is DFQATT and CDR2 SNEGSKA (reference sequence).

This sequence originates from a male donor with prostate cancer. The V and J genes are TRBV20-1 and TRBJ2-7, with D uncertain. This specimen was PBMCs, taken before treatment. The CDR3 loop reads CSARVGSTYEQYF. In DNA form, the CDR3 reads TGCAGTGCTAGAGTCGGCAGTACCTACGAGCAGTACTTC.